This T cell receptor beta chain was documented in a study of blood T cells in healthy people across ages. The table lists this clonotype with a few counts. It was with a sample-barcoded 5' primer and a J-beta primer mix that a second PCR of roughly 7 to 12 cycles was run. TCRdb passed the 5' RACE reads through MiXCR, listing each CDR3 protein once. Among over 600,000 distinct CDR3 sequences listed, about 61% were seen once. Input material: blood. The TCR was taken from a man aged 35-49 years in good health.

Here the CDR3 reads CASSGTAEANYGYTF. The CDR3 DNA reads TGTGCCAGCAGTGGGACAGCGGAAGCTAACTATGGCTACACCTTC. The V gene is TRBV2, the J gene TRBJ1-2; tentatively, D is TRBD1 (6 bases). V was trimmed by 4 bases and J by 0 bases, leaving 12 bases between them. The CDR3 runs to 15 residues. Germline CDR1 SNHLY, CDR2 FYNNEI.